These 12 T cell receptor beta chains were all obtained from the same sample, sequenced in a study of blood T cell repertoires in COVID-19. Using immunoSEQ multiplex PCR, the repertoire was profiled, and TCRdb retains in-frame clones only, with some absent. Counted here are roughly 400,000 clones, roughly 90% occurring once; the ten biggest clones make up 1.4% to 1.5%. The source material was PBMCs or T cells enriched from blood (not recorded which). The source of these receptors is a woman under 30 who had been exposed to COVID-19.

The V call is TRBV6-2 or TRBV6-3, the J call TRBJ2-7; no clear D gene. The CDR3 runs to 13 residues. V lost 0 bases and J 5 bases, leaving 8 bases between the germline ends. The germline V gene has CDR1 MNHEY and CDR2 SVGEGT. This CDR3 is CASSYSTRNEQYF. The CDR3 bases are TGTGCCAGCAGTTACTCCACCAGGAACGAGCAGTACTTC.

J is TRBJ2-7 and V is TRBV7-2; tentative D call: TRBD2 (6 bases). The V gene lost 1 base and the J gene lost 2 bases, with 9 bases spanning the gap. The length of the CDR3 is 14 residues. Germline lookup yields CDR1 SGHTA and CDR2 FQGNSA. The CDR3 spells CASSLGWGAYEQYF. Here the CDR3 DNA reads TGTGCCAGCAGCTTAGGGTGGGGGGCCTACGAGCAGTACTTC.

This chain links TRBV5-1 with TRBJ2-1, with 8 bases that match TRBD2. Germline CDR1 and CDR2: SGHRS and YFSETQ. V trimming: 1 base; J trimming: 8 bases; junction bases outside the gene matches: 5. This CDR3 has 14 residues. CDR3 amino acids: CASSLSGSIHEQFF. The DNA for the CDR3 is TGCGCCAGCAGCTTGAGCGGGAGCATCCATGAGCAGTTCTTC.

The chain has TRBV19 and TRBJ2-5; TRBD2 agrees at 15 bases. The CDR3 is made up of 15 amino acids. Losses at the gene ends were 7 bases for V and 5 bases for J; bases not matched to a gene: 5. Germline lookup yields CDR1 LNHDA and CDR2 SQIVND (reference sequence). CDR3 in DNA: TGTGCCAGTACGAAAGGGACTAGCGGGAGGGAGACCCAGTACTTC. Protein: CASTKGTSGRETQYF.

The chain employs TRBV28 and TRBJ1-4; TRBD1 matches at 8 bases. V was clipped by 3 bases and J by 5 bases; unmatched bases: 5. The CDR3 has 15 amino acids. The V gene's germline CDR1 is MDHEN and CDR2 SYDVKM. DNA of the CDR3: TGTGCCAGCAGTTTGGGGACAGGACTCAATGAAAAACTGTTTTTT. Protein: CASSLGTGLNEKLFF. The full variable domain, its missing parts supplied by reference TRBV28 and TRBJ1-4, is DVKVTQSSRYLVKRTGEKVFLECVQDMDHENMFWYRQDPGLGLRLIYFSYDVKMKEKGDIPEGYSVSREKKERFSLILESASTNQTSMYLCASSLGTGLNEKLFFGSGTQLSVL.

This chain links TRBV5-1 with TRBJ2-1; TRBD2 matches at 8 bases. Germline V gene lookup returns CDR1 SGHRS and CDR2 YFSETQ. The CDR3 spans 15 residues. The ends lost 3 bases at V and 7 bases at J; junction bases unmatched: 9. The CDR3 reads CASSSGSTGGNEQFF. The CDR3 DNA follows: TGCGCCAGCAGCTCCGGGTCCACGGGGGGGAATGAGCAGTTCTTC.

The rearrangement joins TRBV7-6 to TRBJ2-2, with 15 positions matching TRBD2. CDR1 is SGHVS, CDR2 FNYEAQ, per germline. The V segment lost 5 bases and the J segment 5 bases; nucleotides outside the gene matches: 12. The CDR3 loop spans 19 amino acids. The CDR3 sequence: CASSPLRTSGRVGTGELFF. DNA of the CDR3: TGTGCCAGCAGCCCCTTACGGACTAGCGGGAGGGTAGGAACCGGGGAGCTGTTTTTT.

The genes are TRBV29-1 and TRBJ2-3; the D gene is possibly TRBD2 (6 bases). V was pared by 0 bases and J by 0 bases, with 13 bases between. This CDR3 has 16 amino acids. Germline CDR1 SQVTM, CDR2 ANQGSEA. The DNA of the CDR3 is TGCAGCGTTGAAGAGTCAGGCGGGATAAGCACAGATACGCAGTATTTT. Its protein is CSVEESGGISTDTQYF.

The chain has TRBV6-2 or TRBV6-3 and TRBJ2-7, with D perhaps TRBD2 (6 bases). The CDR3 is 15 residues long. V shed 4 bases and J shed 0 bases, with 13 bases lying between them. CDR1 is MNHEY and CDR2 is SVGEGT in the germline V gene. CDR3 protein: CASSWPTSSSYEQYF. CDR3 nucleotide sequence: TGTGCCAGCAGTTGGCCCACTAGCAGCTCCTACGAGCAGTACTTC.

V gene TRBV19 combines with J gene TRBJ1-3; D uncertain. V lost 5 bases and J lost 3, with 20 bases in between. The CDR3 is 17 amino acids. Per germline, CDR1 LNHDA and CDR2 SQIVND (reference sequence). The CDR3 region has the DNA TGTGCCAGTAGTGCAGCTAGGGTAGCGGCGAGTGGAAACACCATATATTTT. Its protein product is CASSAARVAASGNTIYF.

This sequence joins TRBV2 and TRBJ1-3; possible D gene TRBD1, 5 bases. V dropped 6 bases and J dropped 0 bases, with 12 bases sitting between them. The CDR3 runs to 15 residues. Germline V lookup: CDR1 SNHLY, CDR2 FYNNEI. CDR3 sequence: CASSSQGLSGNTIYF. In DNA form, the CDR3 reads TGTGCCAGCAGCAGCCAGGGCCTCTCTGGAAACACCATATATTTT.

The V call is TRBV7-7, the J call TRBJ2-1; 8 bases align to TRBD2. The CDR3 has 18 residues. Per the germline V gene, CDR1 is SSHAT and CDR2 is FNYEAQ (reference sequence). Losses at the gene ends were 1 base for V and 10 bases for J; bases not matched to a gene: 18. The CDR3 sequence: CASSLEGPTSGFHREQFF. CDR3 nucleotide sequence: TGTGCCAGCAGCTTAGAAGGTCCTACTAGCGGCTTCCACCGGGAGCAGTTCTTC.